The 22 T cell receptor beta chains given below trace back to one sample, sequenced in a study of cytomegalovirus exposure and HLA in healthy donors. The PCR used 60 Vbeta and 13 Jbeta primers. Clones were sequenced by immunoSEQ multiplex PCR, and TCRdb holds only the in-frame ones, with some missing. This table has about 140,000 clones, 80% appearing once. Specimen: PBMCs. Receptor source: a female donor in good health and CMV-seronegative.

This clone was detected only a few times. The chain uses TRBV5-6 and TRBJ2-3; D ambiguous. CDR1 is SGHDT and CDR2 is YYEEEE in the germline V gene. The CDR3 is made up of 12 amino acids. V was trimmed by 2 bases and J by 4 bases, leaving 5 bases between them. The DNA of the CDR3 is TGTGCCAGCAGCTTTCTACCAGATACGCAGTATTTT. Translated: CASSFLPDTQYF.

This clone turned up a few times. This chain uses TRBV30 with TRBJ1-4, with unresolved D. This CDR3 contains 16 residues. CDR1 is GTSNPN, CDR2 SVGIG, per germline (reference sequence). Trimming removed 3 bases at V and 2 bases at J, with 16 bases between. The CDR3 nucleotides are TGTGCCTGGAGGCCGGTCGGGTGGAAGACTAATGAAAAACTGTTTTTT. Its protein product is CAWRPVGWKTNEKLFF.

The chain is built from TRBV11-2 and TRBJ1-5; 8 bases map to TRBD1. The CDR3 covers 14 residues. V shed 4 bases, J shed 9 bases, and the junction held 8 bases outside the gene matches. The germline gives CDR1 SGHAT, CDR2 FQNNGV. DNA of the CDR3: TGTGCCAGCAGCTCGGACAGGGCGGGTCCGCCCCAGCATTTT. Translating gives CASSSDRAGPPQHF.

The V call is TRBV10-3, the J call TRBJ2-7, with 7 nucleotides matching TRBD1. The V and J ends lost 5 bases and 7 bases, in that order; junction bases with no gene match: 8. Germline CDR1 ENHRY, CDR2 SYGVKD. The CDR3 totals 13 residues. CDR3 protein: CAISSDRAVEQYF. The DNA for the CDR3 is TGTGCCATCAGTTCAGACAGGGCGGTGGAGCAGTACTTC.

V usage is TRBV19 and J usage is TRBJ1-2; D is uncertain. This CDR3 has 11 residues. The V gene lost 10 bases and the J gene lost 5 bases, with 11 bases spanning the gap. Per the germline V gene, CDR1 is LNHDA and CDR2 is SQIVND (reference sequence). The CDR3 DNA is TGTGCCATAGACGGGAAGTATGGCTACACCTTC. Its translation is CAIDGKYGYTF.

V is TRBV20-1 and J is TRBJ2-3; D is unclear. With 6 bases removed from V and 5 bases from J, the gap between germline ends came to 6 bases. The germline V gene has CDR1 DFQATT and CDR2 SNEGSKA (reference sequence). The CDR3 sequence is 10 residues long. CDR3: CSAAGDTQYF. The CDR3 bases are TGCAGTGCCGCAGGAGATACGCAGTATTTT.

The chain joins TRBV4-2 to TRBJ2-1; 9 bases line up with TRBD2. CDR3 length: 16 residues. The ends lost 0 bases at V and 8 bases at J; junction bases unmatched: 8. The germline gives CDR1 LGHNA, CDR2 YNFKEQ. The CDR3 spells CASSQDIAGATDEQFF. CDR3 DNA: TGTGCCAGCAGCCAAGACATAGCGGGAGCAACCGATGAGCAGTTCTTC.

The chain combines TRBV30 with TRBJ2-1, with TRBD2 matching 8 bases. V shed 4 bases, J shed 9 bases, and the junction held 8 bases outside the gene matches. Germline CDR1 GTSNPN, CDR2 SVGIG (reference sequence). This CDR3 has 13 residues. CDR3 region: CAWMGVAGGEQFF. The CDR3 DNA reads TGTGCCTGGATGGGGGTGGCGGGGGGTGAGCAGTTCTTC.

The CDR3 DNA follows: TGTGCCAGCAGTCCGACCTCGGCGGAAGGGGAAGAGACCCAGTACTTC. Amino acids: CASSPTSAEGEETQYF. V and J are TRBV27 and TRBJ2-5; D is perhaps TRBD1 (5 bases). The ends were cut back, 5 bases at V and 3 bases at J, with 19 bases in the middle. CDR3 length: 16 residues. Germline V CDR1 and CDR2: MNHEY, SMNVEV (reference sequence).

The chain combines TRBV18 with TRBJ1-1, with 8 bases matching TRBD1. From germline, CDR1 is KGHSH and CDR2 LQKENI. The V segment lost 5 bases and the J segment 5 bases; nucleotides outside the gene matches: 7. CDR3 length: 14 residues. CDR3 loop: CASSADRAGTEAFF. In nucleotides, the CDR3 is TGTGCCAGCTCAGCGGACAGGGCTGGGACTGAAGCTTTCTTT.

The chain combines TRBV5-1 with TRBJ2-5; 7 bases are a match to TRBD1. The CDR3 spans 15 residues. The junction had 8 bases not matched to a gene; V was cut back by 4 bases and J by 2 bases. CDR1 and CDR2 (germline): SGHRS, YFSETQ. The CDR3 here is CASSKAPGQQETQYF. The CDR3 region has the DNA TGCGCCAGCAGCAAAGCTCCGGGACAGCAAGAGACCCAGTACTTC.

V is TRBV11-2 and J is TRBJ1-5; TRBD1 matches 10 bases. V shed 5 bases and J 5 bases; nucleotides not matched to a gene: 6. Germline CDR1 reads SGHAT; CDR2 reads FQNNGV. This CDR3 has 15 residues. CDR3 bases: TGTGCCAGCAGCCGCACCGGGACAGGGGATCAGCCCCAGCATTTT. This gives the protein CASSRTGTGDQPQHF. Drawing the rest from reference TRBV11-2 and TRBJ1-5, the complete variable domain is EAGVAQSPRYKIIEKRQSVAFWCNPISGHATLYWYQQILGQGPKLLIQFQNNGVVDDSQLPKDRFSAERLKGVDSTLKIQPAKLEDSAVYLCASSRTGTGDQPQHFGDGTRLSIL.

The sample holds a few counts of this clone. This chain joins TRBV28 and TRBJ1-1; possibly TRBD1 for D (6 bases). This CDR3 contains 16 residues. The V end was cut by 4 bases, the J end by 0 bases, with 15 bases between. CDR1 and CDR2 (germline): MDHEN, SYDVKM. The CDR3 loop is CASSYPYRDLNTEAFF. The CDR3 DNA follows: TGTGCCAGCAGTTACCCTTACAGGGACCTGAACACTGAAGCTTTCTTT.

This clone occurred a few times. The V call is TRBV4-1, the J call TRBJ2-1; TRBD2 agrees at 10 bases. Trimming took 1 base from V and 9 from J; bases not matched to a gene: 6. This CDR3 has 15 residues. CDR1 MGHRA and CDR2 YSYEKL come from the germline V gene. In nucleotides, the CDR3 is TGCGCCAGCAGCCAAGCACTAGCGGGATTTGGTGAGCAGTTCTTC. This codes for CASSQALAGFGEQFF.

This rearrangement joins TRBV2 to TRBJ2-5; 9 bases match TRBD1. Trimming cost V 7 bases and J 2 bases; bases outside gene matches: 5. Germline V gives CDR1 SNHLY, CDR2 FYNNEI. The CDR3 runs to 14 residues. CDR3 sequence reads: CASIRDRDQETQYF. The DNA of the CDR3 is TGTGCCAGCATTCGGGACAGGGATCAAGAGACCCAGTACTTC.

Of note for this clone: It is likely a read error, because the conserved phenylalanine at the end of the CDR3 is missing. Written as DNA, the CDR3 is TGCAGCGGACCGAAAGACTTGTGGGGACAGGGTTGTAAGAACGACACTGAAGCTTTCGTT. Protein product: CSGPKDLWGQGCKNDTEAFV. V usage is TRBV29-1 and J usage is TRBJ1-1, with 9 nucleotides matching TRBD1. The CDR3 covers 20 residues. V dropped 7 bases and J dropped 3; count of bases not matched to a gene: 27. Germline V gene data show CDR1 as SQVTM and CDR2 as ANQGSEA.

Worth noting for this clone: At one end the junction does not follow the germline gene, possibly because of a read error. V is TRBV7-7 and J is TRBJ2-2; perhaps TRBD1 as D (5 bases). This CDR3 region has 13 residues. CDR1 and CDR2 (germline): SSHAT, FNYEAQ (reference sequence). The CDR3 sequence is CASSSTGTGELFF. For the CDR3, the DNA is TGTGCTAGCAGTTCAACAGGCACCGGGGAGCTGTTTTTT.

The rearrangement links TRBV10-3 to TRBJ2-1, with a tentative D call TRBD2 (6 bases). Trimming pared 7 bases from V and 9 bases from J, leaving 16 bases between. The CDR3 has 13 amino acids. Germline V CDR1 and CDR2: ENHRY, SYGVKD. CDR3 loop: CAIKEGAAGEQFF. The CDR3 DNA is TGTGCCATCAAGGAGGGTGCGGCGGGTGAGCAGTTCTTC.

The V and J genes are TRBV5-1 and TRBJ2-5, with TRBD1 identical over 9 bases. Trimming at V came to 3 bases and at J to 4 bases, leaving 10 bases not matched to a gene. Germline CDR1 reads SGHRS; CDR2 reads YFSETQ. This CDR3 has 16 residues. The CDR3 loop is CASSSGTGPSTETQYF. In DNA, the CDR3 is TGCGCCAGCAGCTCCGGGACAGGGCCATCCACAGAGACCCAGTACTTC.

This chain links TRBV4-2 with TRBJ2-1, with D unclear. Trimming shortened V by 1 base and J by 6 bases, and 13 bases separated the two germline ends. CDR1 and CDR2 (germline): LGHNA, YNFKEQ. The CDR3 contains 15 residues. CDR3 in amino acids: CASSQALFLPNEQFF. For the CDR3, the DNA is TGTGCCAGCAGCCAAGCACTTTTCCTGCCCAATGAGCAGTTCTTC.

The chain recombines TRBV5-6 with TRBJ2-1; the D gene is possibly TRBD2 (5 bases). The germline V gene has CDR1 SGHDT and CDR2 YYEEEE. This CDR3 is 14 amino acids long. Deletions cut 3 bases from V and 8 bases from J, with 15 bases between. In DNA form, the CDR3 reads TGTGCCAGCAGCTCGGACTTTACCGGCGATGAGCAGTTCTTC. It specifies CASSSDFTGDEQFF.

CDR3 in amino acids: CASSEGGSMYEQFF. CDR3 sequence (DNA): TGTGCCAGCAGTGAAGGCGGGAGTATGTATGAGCAGTTCTTC. This chain links TRBV2 with TRBJ2-1; 7 bases are shared with TRBD2. V lost 1 base and J lost 8; bases outside the gene matches: 5. The germline gives CDR1 SNHLY, CDR2 FYNNEI. The CDR3 length is 14 residues. The full variable domain, in which reference TRBV2 and TRBJ2-1 provide the parts outside the CDR3, is EPEVTQTPSHQVTQMGQEVILRCVPISNHLYFYWYRQILGQKVEFLVSFYNNEISEKSEIFDDQFSVERPDGSNFTLKIRSTKLEDSAMYFCASSEGGSMYEQFFGPGTRLTVL.